These T cell receptor beta chains were read from a single sample in a study of T cell responses to AZD1222 COVID-19 vaccine. Generated by immunoSEQ multiplex PCR, the TCRdb table keeps only in-frame clones and is missing some. The sample lists 150,000 to 200,000 clones; around 93% were seen once. Sequencing was performed on peripheral blood, taken 28 days after the second dose of the MenACWY control vaccine. The receptor set was obtained from an adult who received the MenACWY meningococcal vaccine as a control. Both conserved end residues are part of each CDR3. The D gene is left open where the match is weak. The listing skips clone size in some rows; elsewhere it reads once, few, many or a size class.

TRBV6-5	.	14	.	TRBJ2-3	CASSYSVSTDTQYF	TGTGCCAGCAGTTACTCGGTTAGCACAGATACGCAGTATTTT
TRBV7-6	TRBD1	17	.	TRBJ2-2	CASSLSIGTGNTGELFF	TGTGCCAGCAGCTTATCGATTGGGACAGGGAACACCGGGGAGCTGTTTTTT
TRBV19	TRBD1	16	.	TRBJ1-3	CASRHDDRGSGNTIYF	TGTGCCAGTAGACACGACGACAGGGGGTCTGGAAACACCATATATTTT
TRBV21-1	.	16	.	TRBJ2-3	CASSRGKLGSTDTQYF	TGTGCCAGCAGCAGGGGAAAACTAGGTAGCACAGATACGCAGTATTTT
TRBV27	.	15	.	TRBJ1-1	CASSLIPGGNTEAFF	TGTGCCAGCAGTCTCATCCCTGGCGGTAACACTGAAGCTTTCTTT
TRBV6-5	.	14	.	TRBJ2-5	CASKIQLLQETQYF	TGTGCCAGCAAAATACAGCTACTCCAAGAGACCCAGTACTTC
TRBV12-3/TRBV12-4	.	12	.	TRBJ1-1	CASTLRNTEAFF	TGTGCCAGCACCCTAAGGAACACTGAAGCTTTCTTT
TRBV6-2/TRBV6-3	.	15	.	TRBJ1-6	CASSYAANRNSPLHF	TGTGCCAGCAGTTACGCGGCGAACAGAAATTCACCCCTCCACTTT
TRBV12-3/TRBV12-4	.	13	once	TRBJ1-1	CASSLVGNTEAFF	TGTGCCAGCAGTTTAGTAGGGAACACTGAAGCTTTCTTT
TRBV19	.	13	.	TRBJ1-5	CASSLKSNQPQHF	TGTGCCAGTAGCCTAAAGAGCAATCAGCCCCAGCATTTT
TRBV12-3/TRBV12-4	.	13	.	TRBJ1-2	CASSLGVTYGYTF	TGTGCCAGCAGTTTAGGGGTTACCTATGGCTACACCTTC
TRBV12-3/TRBV12-4	TRBD2	12	.	TRBJ2-3	CASSQTSGGPYF	TGTGCCAGCAGTCAGACTAGCGGGGGACCGTATTTT
TRBV5-4	.	14	.	TRBJ2-1	CASSLPGGGNEQFF	TGTGCCAGCAGCTTGCCAGGGGGGGGCAATGAGCAGTTCTTC
TRBV25-1	.	14	once	TRBJ2-2	CASRRVGDTGELFF	TGTGCCAGCAGGAGGGTAGGGGACACCGGGGAGCTGTTTTTT
TRBV7-8	.	13	.	TRBJ1-2	CASSLLPQGGYTF	TGTGCCAGCAGCTTATTACCCCAGGGTGGCTACACCTTC